Here is one TCR beta chain with its context. The data derive from a study of T cell repertoires in cytomegalovirus infection. A single record per CDR3 protein comes from TCRdb applying MiXCR to the reads. Altogether a few hundred thousand distinct CDR3 sequences are present, around 13% being singletons, with the ten largest covering 8.5% to 10%. This CDR3 spans 17 amino acids. Trimming left V 4 bases short and J 6 bases short, with 22 bases between. CDR1 and CDR2 (germline): LGHDT, YNNKEL (reference sequence). The receptor's source is a human donor in good health (CMV status not recorded). Some clones in this sample may be carry-over from other donors' samples. This chain links TRBV3-1 with TRBJ1-5; D is perhaps TRBD1 (5 bases). The sample was PBMCs. The chain's CDR3 is CASSLSLLGQSGQPQHF. CDR3 DNA: TGTGCCAGCAGCCTCAGTCTCCTAGGACAATCCGGTCAGCCCCAGCATTTT. Complete variable domain (other parts from reference TRBV3-1 and TRBJ1-5): DTAVSQTPKYLVTQMGNDKSIKCEQNLGHDTMYWYKQDSKKFLKIMFSYNNKELIINETVPNRFSPKSPDKAHLNLHINSLELGDSAVYFCASSLSLLGQSGQPQHFGDGTRLSIL.